Listed below are T cell receptor beta chains from one sample, sequenced in a study of CD8 T cell repertoires and HIV-1 epitope variants. The antigens of these receptors remain unknown. Sequencing used immunoSEQ multiplex PCR; TCRdb keeps in-frame clones, though not all of them. The repertoire consists of 5,700 or so clones, with less than 70% occurring once and the leading ten covering 40% to 55%. Specimen: cultured CD8+ T cells derived from PBMCs. The receptors come from a male donor with HIV. The conserved cysteine and the conserved F or W are not part of the CDR3 here. Each record gives: J gene, V gene, CDR3 protein.

TRBJ2-3 TRBV7-9 ASSLGGPGTDTQY
TRBJ2-3 TRBV27 ASSPPLAGTDTQY
TRBJ2-3 TRBV27 ASSLEEADTDTQY
TRBJ1-2 TRBV28 ASSLLEGDYGYT
TRBJ2-1 TRBV2 ASSEYSGRYNEQF
TRBJ1-1 TRBV12-2 ASRLGGDRGVVNTEAF
- TRBV11-2 ASSTRLAGAYEQY
TRBJ2-3 TRBV6-5 ASRPSGTFTDTQY
TRBJ2-1 TRBV6-6 ASSAGTGSYNEQF
TRBJ2-1 TRBV19 ASSITGGSYNEQF
TRBJ2-5 TRBV7-9 ASSFRLAGQETQY
TRBJ2-7 TRBV28 ATLGQRSYEQY
TRBJ1-5 TRBV6-9 ASSYQGGSHQPQH
TRBJ2-3 TRBV6-4 ASSKGGTADTQY
TRBJ2-7 TRBV9 ASSVGQGNEQY
TRBJ1-1 TRBV13 ASSFTGVSEAF
TRBJ2-7 TRBV5-5 ASSSDGVEQY
TRBJ2-1 TRBV7-9 ASSLNPPNEQF
TRBJ1-4 TRBV15 ATSREQGINEKLF
TRBJ1-1 TRBV18 ASSPRTGGGKNTEAF
TRBJ1-3 TRBV11-2 ASSFPSQGNSGNTIY
TRBJ2-2 TRBV28 ASRMGRHRANTGELF
TRBJ2-2 TRBV28 ASSLGEASGRAWELF
TRBJ2-1 TRBV10-3 AISEAGLINNEQF
TRBJ1-3 TRBV28 ASSLLSSGNTIY